This is a list of T cell receptor beta chains from one sample in a study of a mutant IDH1 vaccine in newly diagnosed glioma. The assay was immunoSEQ multiplex PCR, and TCRdb's table has in-frame clones only and misses some. The table has about 51,000 clones, roughly 73% seen once; the top ten hold about 5.2%. The antigens these receptors bind are not known. The input for sequencing was PBMCs, taken from a glioma patient whose treatment included an IDH1 peptide vaccine. The receptors were sampled from a man aged 50-59 years with glioma. The CDR3 runs from the conserved cysteine through the conserved F or W. A D gene is named only where the DNA matches it firmly. Clone size appears in some rows only: once, few, many, or a class for an expanded clone.

J	length	size	V	D	DNA	CDR3
TRBJ2-7	14	NA	TRBV7-9	NA	TGTGCCAGCAGCCCACCTAGAGATTTCTACGGGCAGTACTTC	CASSPPRDFYGQYF
TRBJ2-1	14	NA	TRBV30	NA	TGTGCCTGGAGTGGAGGGAGCTCCTACAATGAGCAGTTCTTC	CAWSGGSSYNEQFF
TRBJ1-6	14	NA	TRBV30	NA	TGTGCCAGTATGAAAAGCTCCTATAATTCACCCCTCCACTTT	CASMKSSYNSPLHF
TRBJ1-4	16	NA	TRBV4-1	TRBD1	TGCGCCAGCAGCCCCATTCCCGGGACAGTAGTCGAAAAACTGTTTTTT	CASSPIPGTVVEKLFF
TRBJ1-5	13	few	TRBV7-9	NA	TGTGCCAGCAGCCCCGGCGTCAATCAGCCCCAGCATTTT	CASSPGVNQPQHF
TRBJ1-3	14	NA	TRBV30	NA	TGTGCCTGGAGTGTGTCTTTCTCTGGAAACACCATATATTTT	CAWSVSFSGNTIYF
TRBJ2-7	15	NA	TRBV7-8	NA	TGTGCCAGCAGCTTATTGGGAGGCACCTCCTACGAGCAGTACTTC	CASSLLGGTSYEQYF
TRBJ1-1	14	NA	TRBV7-8	NA	TGTGCCAGCAGCTTTGGAACACAGAACACTGAAGCTTTCTTT	CASSFGTQNTEAFF
TRBJ2-1	13	NA	TRBV5-1	NA	TGCGCCAGCAGCTTGTCAGCAACCAATGAGCAGTTCTTC	CASSLSATNEQFF
TRBJ1-5	14	NA	TRBV10-2	NA	TGCGCCAGCAGTGAAAATGGCGGCAATCAGCCCCAGCATTTT	CASSENGGNQPQHF
TRBJ1-5	14	NA	TRBV7-9	NA	TGTGCCAGCAGCCAAGACAGAAGCAATCAGCCCCAGCATTTT	CASSQDRSNQPQHF
TRBJ1-5	16	once	TRBV11-2	NA	TGTGCCAGCAGCCTGGGGGGGGAATACGGCAATCAGCCCCAGCATTTT	CASSLGGEYGNQPQHF
TRBJ2-1	15	NA	TRBV10-3	NA	TGTGCCATCAGTGCTAACACAGGAGGCGACAATGAGCAGTTCTTC	CAISANTGGDNEQFF
TRBJ1-4	12	NA	TRBV2	NA	TGTGCCAGCATTGATGAGAATGAAAAACTGTTTTTT	CASIDENEKLFF
TRBJ2-2	17	NA	TRBV4-2	NA	TGTGCCAGCAGCCCTAATCCCCCGGGGCCGAACACCGGGGAGCTGTTTTTT	CASSPNPPGPNTGELFF
TRBJ1-6	14	NA	TRBV6-1	NA	TGTGCCAGCGATGTAAGGGCTGGGGATTCACCCCTCCACTTT	CASDVRAGDSPLHF
TRBJ1-1	13	NA	TRBV7-9	NA	TGTGCCAGCAGCCTCGGGTCCAACACTGAAGCTTTCTTT	CASSLGSNTEAFF
TRBJ1-1	12	NA	TRBV7-9	TRBD1	TGTGCCAGCAGCCGGACAGGGCGAAGAGCTTTCTTT	CASSRTGRRAFF
TRBJ1-1	15	NA	TRBV19	NA	TGTGCCAGTAGTTCGGGGGCCTACGAATACACTGAAGCTTTCTTT	CASSSGAYEYTEAFF
TRBJ1-2	14	few	TRBV6-6	TRBD1	TGTGCCAGCAGGGGACAGGCAATCCACTATGGCTACACCTTC	CASRGQAIHYGYTF
TRBJ2-5	14	NA	TRBV5-1	TRBD2	TGCGCCAGCAGCTTAGCGGGGTCCCAAGAGACCCAGTACTTC	CASSLAGSQETQYF
TRBJ1-2	9	NA	TRBV30	NA	TGTGCCTGTTATGATGGCTACACCTTC	CACYDGYTF
TRBJ1-3	16	once	TRBV18	NA	TGTGCCAGCTCACCACGGTCAGGGGACTCTGGAAACACCATATATTTT	CASSPRSGDSGNTIYF
TRBJ1-1	14	many	TRBV5-6	NA	TGTGCCAGCAGCCCCGGGGGAGGGAACACTGAAGCTTTCTTT	CASSPGGGNTEAFF
TRBJ2-1	12	NA	TRBV29-1	NA	TGCAGCGGCCGTTCCAACTACAATGAGCAGTTCTTC	CSGRSNYNEQFF
TRBJ1-5	14	NA	TRBV9	NA	TGTGCCAGTTCCAGTCCCGGGGATGGTCAGCCCCAGCATTTT	CASSSPGDGQPQHF
TRBJ1-1	14	NA	TRBV5-6	TRBD1	TGTGCCAGCAGCTACCCTTCAGGGGGCACTGAAGCTTTCTTT	CASSYPSGGTEAFF
TRBJ1-6	15	few	TRBV13	NA	TGTGCCAGCAGCTTGGGACGGGGGGCTTATTCACCCCTCCACTTT	CASSLGRGAYSPLHF
TRBJ1-3	14	NA	TRBV5-4	NA	TGTGCCAGCAGCTTAGCACTAGACGGAAACACCATATATTTT	CASSLALDGNTIYF
TRBJ1-2	14	NA	TRBV7-9	NA	TGTGCCAGCAGCCCGTCTGGAAGTAACTATGGCTACACCTTC	CASSPSGSNYGYTF
TRBJ1-2	13	NA	TRBV28	NA	TGTGCCAGCAGTTTGACCGGGCCCGATGGCTACACCTTC	CASSLTGPDGYTF
TRBJ1-2	16	NA	TRBV28	TRBD1	TGTGCCAGCAGTTTAGTGCAGGGGGCTCCTAACTATGGCTACACCTTC	CASSLVQGAPNYGYTF
TRBJ1-4	13	NA	TRBV10-3	NA	TGTGCCATCAGTGACCAGGGTGGTGAAAAACTGTTTTTT	CAISDQGGEKLFF
TRBJ2-1	16	NA	TRBV4-3	NA	TGCGCCAGCAGCCAAGAATCCGACCCCTCCTACAATGAGCAGTTCTTC	CASSQESDPSYNEQFF
TRBJ2-1	15	NA	TRBV7-3	TRBD1	TGTGCCAGCAGCTTAGACAGGGTGGGTGACAATGAGCAGTTCTTC	CASSLDRVGDNEQFF
TRBJ2-7	15	NA	TRBV9	NA	TGTGCCAGCAGCGTAGAGGGCGGACCCCACTACGAGCAGTACTTC	CASSVEGGPHYEQYF
TRBJ2-3	15	NA	TRBV6-5	TRBD2	TGTGCCAGCAGTTACGGGGGGGGACCGACAGATACGCAGTATTTT	CASSYGGGPTDTQYF
TRBJ2-7	13	few	TRBV28	TRBD2	TGTGCCAGCAGGACCGGGGGGGACTACGAGCAGTACTTC	CASRTGGDYEQYF
TRBJ2-1	15	NA	TRBV6-5	TRBD2	TGTGCCAGCAGTTACGCAGCGGGGGGGGGTGGAGAGCAGTTCTTC	CASSYAAGGGGEQFF
TRBJ2-7	11	NA	TRBV29-1	TRBD2	TGCAGCGTTATGGACGGGGGGGAGCAGTACTTC	CSVMDGGEQYF
TRBJ2-7	12	few	TRBV29-1	NA	TGCAGCGTTGGGGGCGCAGTCGACGAGCAGTACTTC	CSVGGAVDEQYF
TRBJ2-1	18	once	TRBV9	NA	TGTGCCAGCAGCGTAGGAGGTAGGGCAGGGGGGGCCTACAATGAGCAGTTCTTC	CASSVGGRAGGAYNEQFF
TRBJ2-1	14	NA	TRBV5-1	NA	TGCGCCAGCAGCTTGGGACAGGTTGCGGAGGAGCAGTTCTTC	CASSLGQVAEEQFF
TRBJ2-1	14	few	TRBV5-4	NA	TGTGCCAGCAGCTTAGGGGACTCCTACAATGAGCAGTTCTTC	CASSLGDSYNEQFF
TRBJ2-7	17	NA	TRBV9	TRBD2	TGTGCCAGCAGCGCGGGGGGAGGGGCCCTTCCCAACTACGAGCAGTACTTC	CASSAGGGALPNYEQYF
TRBJ1-1	14	NA	TRBV19	NA	TGTGCCAGTAGTCCCCGGGGGAGAGGTGGACAAGCTTTCTTT	CASSPRGRGGQAFF
TRBJ2-3	13	medium-sized	TRBV6-5	NA	TGTGCCACCCCCGACTGGGGATCAGATACGCAGTATTTT	CATPDWGSDTQYF
TRBJ1-2	13	NA	TRBV30	NA	TGTGCCTGGAGTGTACGACAGGCTTATGGCTACACCTTC	CAWSVRQAYGYTF
TRBJ1-6	13	NA	TRBV29-1	NA	TGCAGCGTTGCAAGGGTGCTAGGTTCACCCCTCCACTTT	CSVARVLGSPLHF
TRBJ2-5	13	NA	TRBV30	NA	TGTGCCTGGAGAGGTCAGGGTTCCGAGACCCAGTACTTC	CAWRGQGSETQYF
TRBJ2-2	16	NA	TRBV6-6	TRBD1	TGTGCCACCAAAGACAGGGGGCTCGATGGGTCCGGGGAGCTGTTTTTT	CATKDRGLDGSGELFF
TRBJ1-4	14	NA	TRBV30	TRBD1	TGTGCCTGGAGAACCACAGGGGGAAATGAAAAACTGTTTTTT	CAWRTTGGNEKLFF
TRBJ2-2	15	NA	TRBV9	NA	TGTGCCAGCAGCGCGCTACGCGCGAACACCGGGGAGCTGTTTTTT	CASSALRANTGELFF
TRBJ1-6	18	NA	TRBV30	NA	TGTGCCTGGAGTGTATCTGAGCCGGGTTTCTCCTATAATTCACCCCTCCACTTT	CAWSVSEPGFSYNSPLHF
TRBJ2-1	16	NA	TRBV11-1	NA	TGTGCCAGCAGCCCCGGGGCAGGGAGCTCCTACAATGAGCAGTTCTTC	CASSPGAGSSYNEQFF